The present TCR beta chain was sequenced within a study of cytomegalovirus exposure and HLA in healthy donors (dated 2017 in TCRdb). For the study in its entirety: An earlier analysis of some 600 of the donors reported over 250 Gb of sequence data and 117 million unique TCR beta sequences obtained from 150 million to 200 million T cells. Across approximately 400 genotyped donors of the cohort, an average of roughly 200,000 unique TCR beta nucleotide sequences per donor were sequenced, and roughly 20% of those sequences were non-productive. In the later analysis, no new phenotypic data were used to find candidate immune exposures; instead, reliance was placed on TCR beta sequences and their occurrence across donors. In a later analysis, previously published TCR beta repertoires from about 670 donors were re-analyzed and high-resolution HLA genotyping was added so that TCR occurrence patterns could be studied. A separate validation cohort of 100 to 150 different subjects was used in addition to the 666-subject first cohort. Class I and class II HLA loci were covered by the typing at four-digit resolution. The study combined high-throughput TCR immunosequencing, statistical association of individual TCRs with disease status, and machine learning to predict cytomegalovirus infection status. Donor age, sex, ethnicity and CMV serostatus were compiled together with the repertoire data. Every discovery cohort repertoire had been produced on one sequencing platform. Several DR-DQ haplotypes were handled as single units for association and clustering because linkage in the cohort was strong. To decide whether each TCR beta V gene segment behaved as functional or pseudogenic, an earlier analysis of over 500 of the donors relied on high-throughput TCR beta sequencing. Of the 398 genotyped donors, about 84% fell in the genetic ancestry cluster associated with self-reported Caucasian donors. The study used immunosequencing to profile the T cell repertoires of 666 subjects and linked those repertoires to cytomegalovirus serostatus. A later genetic analysis used genome-wide SNP genotypes for 398 of the 666 donors, treating that subset as a discovery cohort. The number of typed donors differed by locus: roughly 620-640 for A, B, C, DRB1 and DQB1; 500 to 550 for DQA1; approximately 600 for DPA1; and around 470 for DPB1. Roughly 300 gigabases of sequencing data and roughly 81 million unique TCR sequences made up an early release that covered about 640 HLA-typed donors. The study was designed to test whether signatures of past pathogen exposure could be identified by cataloging public T cell receptors.

The investigation overall reported the following: The classifier was reported to diagnose cytomegalovirus status with high specificity and sensitivity in both the original and validation cohorts. This cohort had only TCR beta chains sequenced, and the lack of alpha or paired-chain data limited which features could be detected. In a later genetic analysis, a missense DCLRE1C variant was associated with V-gene and J-gene trimming of TCR beta chains, and the association was replicated in an independent cohort. In an earlier analysis of 500 to 650 of the donors, most TCR beta V segments appeared in productive rearrangements about 87% or about 30% of the time, broadly matching IMGT annotations. The sequencing pipeline was judged likely to have produced a cluster of highly shared sequence variants as a technical artifact. The authors suggested that the approach could potentially be extended to other disease states and immunological phenotypes. Correlated functional status among segregating V segments might reflect linkage disequilibrium, but an unknown experimental factor could not be ruled out. The 87-base-pair reads could not distinguish some IMGT-functional V segments, including TRBV6-2 and TRBV6-3, so those segments were excluded. In a later analysis, TCR association rates were found to vary across HLA loci, with the most associated TCRs seen for DRB1 alleles and the fewest for HLA-C alleles. Because counts were too low, approximately 18 rarely observed V segments, including chromosome 9 orphons, were excluded from the earlier analysis of under 650 of the donors. A later analysis reported that several top co-occurrence clusters appeared linked to parvovirus B19, influenza, CMV and Epstein-Barr virus. In a later genetic analysis, fewer N-insertions in productive TCRs were reported among donors in an Asian-associated ancestry cluster than the roughly 700-donor mean. In a later analysis, HLA-associated TCR beta chains were found to be more clonally expanded and to have lower generation probabilities than equally common non-associated chains. Immune exposure information for the cohort was limited to CMV serostatus. Across donors, most TCR sequences were observed very rarely, whereas some public TCRs were present in many individuals. Three of the identified cytomegalovirus-associated TCR beta chains were confirmed in vitro to be specific for cytomegalovirus antigens. A later analysis associated about 17,000 TCR beta sequences with specific HLA alleles at a false discovery rate of 0.05. The study gave a list of 150 to 200 TCR beta chains associated with cytomegalovirus. A further reported finding was that TCR beta sequences accurately predicted the HLA-A and HLA-B alleles for most subjects in the first cohort. When HLA alleles, especially DR and DQ, strongly co-occurred, attributing TCR associations to individual alleles was difficult. The presence/absence analyses assumed that sequencing depth was roughly uniform across donors, and that assumption may not be true. Because HLA typing was missing for some donors at each locus, association tests included only the typed subset. A later analysis found that most CMV-associated TCR beta chains appeared HLA-restricted, with HLA associations seemingly driven largely by CMV exposure.

In total, approximately 700 healthy bone marrow donors made up the cohort. All cohort members were sampled while nominally healthy, although unrecorded immune exposures were likely present. The donor was CMV seropositive and was included in the group of 289 seropositive cohort members. A peripheral blood sample was collected from each donor, and TCR beta sequencing was performed on peripheral blood mononuclear cells. The Qiagen DNeasy Blood Extraction Kit was used to extract genomic DNA from the blood cell samples. The method was the immunoSEQ multiplex PCR assay. The multiplex PCR relied on a mix of 60 forward primers for TCR Vbeta segments and 13 reverse primers for TCR Jbeta segments. The CDR3 region of rearranged TCR beta genes was amplified from genomic DNA with a multiplex PCR assay. On the Illumina HiSeq System, the amplified TCR beta libraries were sequenced as 87-base-pair reads. The paper's data handling went like this. Across the 500 to 750 repertoires, a later analysis counted 80 million or so unique TCR beta chains, 9.5 million to 13 million of which were shared by at least two donors. Raw reads were error-corrected and collapsed into unique sequences by a nearest-neighbor algorithm in which closely related sequences were merged to remove PCR and sequencing errors. To assign V, D and J gene segments, CDR3 sequences were aligned to IMGT reference sequences. Each retained sequence needed at least a six-nucleotide match to both a V gene segment and a J gene segment. Rearrangements were classified as productive when the CDR3 lacked stop codons and remained in frame with V and J, and all other rearrangements were classified as non-productive. CDR3 was defined according to IMGT convention as the region running from the second conserved V-encoded cysteine to the conserved J-encoded phenylalanine. The earlier analysis of fewer than 750 of the donors excluded sequences that lacked an unambiguous match to a single V gene segment. An earlier analysis of 587 of the donors called V segments functional above 56.7% productive rearrangements and segregating when the between-donor standard deviation exceeded 5%. A statistical classification framework was built to diagnose cytomegalovirus status from the catalog of TCR beta chain sequences. In a later analysis, V and J genes were assigned by comparing TCR nucleotide sequences against IMGT/GENE-DB human TR gene sequences. The TCRdist pipeline was used in a later analysis to assign CDR3 sequences and most-parsimonious VDJ recombination scenarios. A later analysis defined each TCR beta chain by its CDR3 amino acid sequence plus V-gene family, and excluded reads lacking a unique V-gene family. In a later analysis, 500 to 700 highly shared, low-generation-probability nucleotide sequences were removed to address suspected cross-contamination and a sequencing artifact. In a later analysis, a clonal expansion index for each public chain was calculated from normalized within-repertoire ranks of inferred template counts. Generation probabilities in a later analysis came from a VDJ recombination model fitted to out-of-frame rearrangements, and those results were checked against IGoR. In a later analysis, TCR-TCR, TCR-HLA and TCR-CMV co-occurrence was scored with hypergeometric tests, and a repertoire-size bias correction was applied to TCR pairs. A later analysis estimated false discovery rates by permuting HLA or CMV assignments 20 times. In a later analysis, co-occurring TCRs were grouped using DBSCAN, with TCRdist sequence similarity added in when clustering inside HLA-allele-positive subsets. Co-occurrence clustering excluded repertoires with fewer than 30,000 or more than 120,000 public chains, plus five with anomalous nucleotide sharing. In TCRdb, the immuneACCESS table is reduced to in-frame sequences with V and J assigned. These tables do not hold every clone; where another copy was compared, an unresolved V gene accounts for under half, and the others remain unexplained. D and trimming come from the DNA, and the V and J calls and clone size come from that table. The sample has 150,000 to 200,000 clones on record, around 80% of them singletons. The ten largest make up 1.3% to 1.5% of the sample.

This clone was observed a handful of times. No cognate antigen has been identified for it. Per-base qualities were not stored, and no clone one base away is much larger. The trim is 3 bases for V and 0 bases for J, with a gap of 11 bases between the germline ends. The CDR3 measures 15 amino acids from cysteine to phenylalanine. The retained sequence is limited to the CDR3, 45 bases, with the frame set at the first base. The germline V gene (reference sequence) specifies MNHEY as CDR1 and SMNVEV as CDR2. The sequence was collected from a girl aged 10 to 17 in good health and CMV-seropositive. The sample consisted of PBMCs. The chain couples TRBV27 to TRBJ1-1; the D gene is possibly TRBD1, with 6 bases matching. The CDR3 has the sequence CASSFSGQLNTEAFF. The sequenced DNA: TGTGCCAGCAGTTTCTCGGGACAATTGAACACTGAAGCTTTCTTT.